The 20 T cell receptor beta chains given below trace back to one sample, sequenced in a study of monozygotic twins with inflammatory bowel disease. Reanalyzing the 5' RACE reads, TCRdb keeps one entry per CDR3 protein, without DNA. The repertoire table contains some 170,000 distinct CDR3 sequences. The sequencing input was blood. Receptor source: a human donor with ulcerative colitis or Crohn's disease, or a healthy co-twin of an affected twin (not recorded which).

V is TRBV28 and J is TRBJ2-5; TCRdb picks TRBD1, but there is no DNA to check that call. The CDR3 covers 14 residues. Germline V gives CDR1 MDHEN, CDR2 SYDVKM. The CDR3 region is CASTSVRGRETQYF.

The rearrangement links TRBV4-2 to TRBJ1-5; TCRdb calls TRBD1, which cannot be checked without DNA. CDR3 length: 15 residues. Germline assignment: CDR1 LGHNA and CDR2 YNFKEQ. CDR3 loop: CASSQYGQGDQPQHF.

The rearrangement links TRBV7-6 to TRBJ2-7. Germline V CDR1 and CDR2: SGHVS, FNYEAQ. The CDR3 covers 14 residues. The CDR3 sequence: CASSSPFSSYEQYF.

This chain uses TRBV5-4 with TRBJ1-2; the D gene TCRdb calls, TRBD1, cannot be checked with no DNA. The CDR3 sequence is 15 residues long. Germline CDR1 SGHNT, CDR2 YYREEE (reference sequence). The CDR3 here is CASSREARDQGGYTF.

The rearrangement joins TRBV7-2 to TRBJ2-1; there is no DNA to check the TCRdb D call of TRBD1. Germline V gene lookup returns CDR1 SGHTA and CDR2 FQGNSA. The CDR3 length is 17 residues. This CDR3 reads CASSPVRRGALGNEQFF.

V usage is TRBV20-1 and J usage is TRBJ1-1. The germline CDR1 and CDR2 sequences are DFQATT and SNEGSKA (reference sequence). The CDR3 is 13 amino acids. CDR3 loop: CSARGVSGTEAFF.

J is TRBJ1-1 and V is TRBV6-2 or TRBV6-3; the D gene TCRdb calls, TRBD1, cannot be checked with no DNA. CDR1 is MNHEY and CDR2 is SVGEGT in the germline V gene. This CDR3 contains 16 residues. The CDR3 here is CASSYGTAVWDTEAFF.

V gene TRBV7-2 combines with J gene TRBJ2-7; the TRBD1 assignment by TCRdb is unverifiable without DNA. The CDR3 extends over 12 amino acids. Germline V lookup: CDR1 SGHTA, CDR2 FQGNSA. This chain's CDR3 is CASSPGQGRQYF.

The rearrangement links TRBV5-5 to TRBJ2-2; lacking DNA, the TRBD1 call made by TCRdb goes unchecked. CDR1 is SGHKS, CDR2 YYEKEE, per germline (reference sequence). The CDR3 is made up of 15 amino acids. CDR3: CASSAGPSNTGELFF.

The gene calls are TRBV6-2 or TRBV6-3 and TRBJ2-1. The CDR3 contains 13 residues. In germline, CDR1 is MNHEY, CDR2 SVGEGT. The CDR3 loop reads CASSYQTFNEQFF.

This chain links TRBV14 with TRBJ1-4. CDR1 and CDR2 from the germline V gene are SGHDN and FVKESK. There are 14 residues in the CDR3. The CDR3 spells CASSQDLGSEKLFF.

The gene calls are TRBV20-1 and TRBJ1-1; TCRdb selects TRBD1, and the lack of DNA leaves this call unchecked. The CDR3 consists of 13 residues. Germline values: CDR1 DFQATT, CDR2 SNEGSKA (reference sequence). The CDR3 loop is CSASRGLNTEAFF.

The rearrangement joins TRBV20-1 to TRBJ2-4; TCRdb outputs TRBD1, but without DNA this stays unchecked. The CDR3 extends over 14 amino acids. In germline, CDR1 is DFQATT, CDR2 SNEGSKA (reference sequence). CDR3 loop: CSALPGQGKNIQYF.

The CDR3 sequence is CASSPVRGSGEQYF. This chain joins TRBV7-2 and TRBJ2-7; TCRdb returns TRBD1, unconfirmable since there is no DNA. The CDR3 extends over 14 amino acids. CDR1 SGHTA and CDR2 FQGNSA come from the germline V gene.

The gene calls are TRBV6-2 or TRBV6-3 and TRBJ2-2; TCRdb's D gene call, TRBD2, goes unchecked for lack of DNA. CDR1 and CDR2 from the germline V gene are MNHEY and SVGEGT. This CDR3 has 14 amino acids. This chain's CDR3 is CAHRGGWNTGELFF.

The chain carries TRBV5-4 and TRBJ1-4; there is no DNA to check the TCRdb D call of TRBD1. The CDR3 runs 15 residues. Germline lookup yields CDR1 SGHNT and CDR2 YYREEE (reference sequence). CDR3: CASSLAFGQGEKLFF.

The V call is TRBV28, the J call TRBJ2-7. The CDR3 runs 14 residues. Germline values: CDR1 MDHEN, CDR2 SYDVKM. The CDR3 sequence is CASSLARPIYEQYF.

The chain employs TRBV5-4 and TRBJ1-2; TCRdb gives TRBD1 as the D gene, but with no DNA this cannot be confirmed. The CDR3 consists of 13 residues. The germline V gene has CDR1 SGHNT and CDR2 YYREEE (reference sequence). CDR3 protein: CASSPVRGDGYTF.

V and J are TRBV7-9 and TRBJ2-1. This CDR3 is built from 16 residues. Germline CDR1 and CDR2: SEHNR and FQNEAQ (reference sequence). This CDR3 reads CASSLARGDSYNEQFF.

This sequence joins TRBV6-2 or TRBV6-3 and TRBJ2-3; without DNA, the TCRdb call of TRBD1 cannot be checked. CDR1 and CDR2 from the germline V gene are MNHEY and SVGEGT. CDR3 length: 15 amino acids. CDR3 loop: CASSYGQGGADTQYF.